The 24 T cell receptor beta chains below all came from one sample that was sequenced in a study of T cell repertoires in cytomegalovirus infection. These receptors have no known antigen. Using its own MiXCR run on the reads, TCRdb lists one record per CDR3 protein. The table lists about 830,000 distinct CDR3 sequences, over 25% of them singletons. The sample was cultured CD8+ T cells from PBMCs, taken from culture after CMV antigen stimulation. The receptor source for this set is a human donor in good health (CMV status not recorded). Some clones in this sample may be carry-over from other donors' samples.

The chain is built from TRBV2 and TRBJ2-2, with D uncertain. V dropped 8 bases and J dropped 1 base, with 5 bases sitting between them. The CDR3 contains 12 residues. Germline V gene lookup returns CDR1 SNHLY and CDR2 FYNNEI. Here the CDR3 DNA reads TGTGCCAGCCTACAGAACACCGGGGAGCTGTTTTTT. Protein sequence: CASLQNTGELFF.

This clonotype has a handful of counts. The V and J genes are TRBV28 and TRBJ2-5, with a weak D call TRBD2 (6 bases). This CDR3 comprises 18 residues. V was clipped by 6 bases and J by 0 bases, with 23 bases between them. Germline V CDR1 and CDR2: MDHEN, SYDVKM. The CDR3, as DNA: TGTGCCAGCAGCCGGGGGACGGAGGCAGCCTCTAACCAAGAGACCCAGTACTTC. Protein: CASSRGTEAASNQETQYF. Filled out from reference TRBV28 and TRBJ2-5, the complete variable domain reads DVKVTQSSRYLVKRTGEKVFLECVQDMDHENMFWYRQDPGLGLRLIYFSYDVKMKEKGDIPEGYSVSREKKERFSLILESASTNQTSMYLCASSRGTEAASNQETQYFGPGTRLLVL.

This clonotype occurred a few times. V gene TRBV12-3 or TRBV12-4 combines with J gene TRBJ2-3, with D perhaps being TRBD1 or TRBD2 (5 bases each). Trimming cost V 11 bases and J 2 bases, with 11 bases left between them. This CDR3 is 12 amino acids long. The CDR3 reads CACLGPTDTQYF. The CDR3 nucleotides read TGTGCCTGTCTGGGACCCACAGATACGCAGTATTTT.

This rearrangement joins TRBV7-9 to TRBJ2-7; D may correspond to TRBD1 or TRBD2 (6 bases each). The CDR3 totals 17 residues. The germline V gene has CDR1 SEHNR and CDR2 FQNEAQ (reference sequence). V lost 5 bases, J lost 2 bases, and 22 bases lay in between. This CDR3 is CASSQIGGSKEAYEQYF. The CDR3 region has the DNA TGTGCCAGCAGCCAAATAGGGGGGTCCAAAGAGGCCTACGAGCAGTACTTC.

The genes are TRBV13 and TRBJ2-7; 8 bases are a match to TRBD1. The germline gives CDR1 PRHDT, CDR2 FYEKMQ (reference sequence). The ends lost 0 bases at V and 5 bases at J; junction bases unmatched: 6. This CDR3 is built from 15 residues. In nucleotides, the CDR3 is TGTGCCAGCAGCTTAGGAGGACAGGGTTTTGACGAGCAGTACTTC. Its translation is CASSLGGQGFDEQYF. The entire variable domain, with the rest obtained from reference TRBV13 and TRBJ2-7, is as follows: AAGVIQSPRHLIKEKRETATLKCYPIPRHDTVYWYQQGPGQDPQFLISFYEKMQSDKGSIPDRFSAQQFSDYHSELNMSSLELGDSALYFCASSLGGQGFDEQYFGPGTRLTVT.

This clonotype was found a few times. The J gene is TRBJ2-1, the V gene TRBV5-4; a possible D gene is TRBD2 (7 bases). Deletions cut 4 bases from V and 5 bases from J, with 16 bases between. The CDR3 covers 15 residues. The germline CDR1 and CDR2 sequences are SGHNT and YYREEE (reference sequence). CDR3 amino acids: CASSPEGGADNEQFF. The CDR3 nucleotides are TGTGCCAGCAGCCCGGAGGGGGGGGCCGACAATGAGCAGTTCTTC.

This chain connects TRBV7-6 to TRBJ1-1; 7 bases map to TRBD1. The germline V gene has CDR1 SGHVS and CDR2 FNYEAQ. With V trimmed by 6 bases and J by 3 bases, 13 bases remained unmatched. The CDR3 consists of 16 residues. For the CDR3, the DNA is TGTGCCAGCAGTATTCCCCAGGGGGAGTTGGACACTGAAGCTTTCTTT. It encodes CASSIPQGELDTEAFF.

The rearrangement uses TRBV28 and TRBJ1-5; D not certain. With 4 bases removed from V and 4 bases from J, the gap between germline ends came to 11 bases. CDR3 length: 14 residues. Germline V CDR1 and CDR2: MDHEN, SYDVKM. The CDR3 loop reads CASSSSQLNQPQHF. In DNA form, the CDR3 reads TGTGCCAGCAGTTCGTCACAATTGAATCAGCCCCAGCATTTT.

This clonotype came up a few times. The chain employs TRBV27 and TRBJ2-3; weak D call: TRBD1 (6 bases). The CDR3 runs to 15 residues. V lost 3 bases to trimming and J lost 5 bases, with 15 bases between them. Germline values: CDR1 MNHEY, CDR2 SMNVEV (reference sequence). CDR3 amino acids: CASSLSGAPRDTQYF. CDR3 bases: TGTGCCAGCAGTTTGTCAGGGGCGCCCCGAGATACGCAGTATTTT.

This chain connects TRBV20-1 to TRBJ2-7; tentatively, D is TRBD2 (6 bases). The germline V gene encodes CDR1 DFQATT and CDR2 SNEGSKA (reference sequence). The CDR3 length is 18 residues. V was trimmed by 0 bases and J by 0 bases, leaving 21 bases between them. The CDR3 region has the DNA TGCAGTGCTAGAGATCGGGGGAAACACGGGATGAACTCCTACGAGCAGTACTTC. As protein: CSARDRGKHGMNSYEQYF.

The sample holds one count of this clonotype. This chain uses TRBV24-1 with TRBJ2-3; D is unresolved. Germline V gene data show CDR1 as KGHDR and CDR2 as SFDVKD. CDR3 size: 15 residues. V dropped 3 bases and J dropped 3 bases, with 12 bases sitting between them. CDR3 region: CATSDMESQTDTQYF. CDR3 bases: TGTGCCACCAGTGATATGGAATCCCAAACAGATACGCAGTATTTT.

This clonotype showed up just a few times. The chain carries TRBV4-3 and TRBJ1-1; possible D gene TRBD1, 5 bases. V lost 2 bases and J lost 5, with 15 bases in between. Germline V gene data show CDR1 as LGHNA and CDR2 as YSLEER. The CDR3 covers 15 residues. The CDR3 here is CASSQKWGGRTEAFF. DNA of the CDR3: TGCGCCAGCAGCCAAAAGTGGGGGGGTAGGACTGAAGCTTTCTTT.

This clonotype was detected ten times or more. The CDR3 is CASSLPPRNGDYGYTF. Here the CDR3 DNA reads TGTGCCAGCAGCTTACCCCCTCGTAATGGGGACTATGGCTACACCTTC. V and J are TRBV7-9 and TRBJ1-2; D gene ambiguous. V was shortened by 2 bases and J by 3 bases, with 16 bases between the two germline ends. The CDR3 length is 16 residues. CDR1 is SEHNR, CDR2 FQNEAQ, per germline (reference sequence). Drawing the rest from reference TRBV7-9 and TRBJ1-2, the complete variable domain is DTGVSQNPRHKITKRGQNVTFRCDPISEHNRLYWYRQTLGQGPEFLTYFQNEAQLEKSRLLSDRFSAERPKGSFSTLEIQRTEQGDSAMYLCASSLPPRNGDYGYTFGSGTRLTVV.

V and J are TRBV7-9 and TRBJ2-1; D remains ambiguous. Germline values: CDR1 SEHNR, CDR2 FQNEAQ (reference sequence). The V end lost 5 bases, the J end lost 12 bases, and 11 bases lay between the germline ends. The length of the CDR3 is 11 residues. CDR3 coding DNA: TGTGCCAGCAGCCTCGAACCTGGGCAGTTCTTC. Protein sequence: CASSLEPGQFF.

The chain uses TRBV10-3 and TRBJ2-7, with no clear D. Germline V gives CDR1 ENHRY, CDR2 SYGVKD. The V end lost 7 bases, the J end lost 2 bases, and 6 bases lay between the germline ends. The CDR3 has 11 amino acids. CDR3 loop: CAINVPYEQYF. CDR3 nucleotides: TGTGCCATCAACGTACCCTACGAGCAGTACTTC.

This clonotype was observed a handful of times. The rearrangement uses TRBV12-5 and TRBJ2-3; 7 bases match TRBD1. The CDR3 is made up of 14 amino acids. The V segment lost 1 base and the J segment 5 bases; nucleotides outside the gene matches: 3. The germline V gene has CDR1 LGHNT and CDR2 FRNRAP. The CDR3 reads CASGLGQGVDTQYF. CDR3 coding DNA: TGTGCTAGTGGTTTGGGACAGGGAGTAGATACGCAGTATTTT.

The rearrangement joins TRBV3-1 to TRBJ2-7; D gene uncertain. This CDR3 is built from 14 residues. V lost 1 base to trimming and J lost 4 bases, with 11 bases between them. The germline CDR1 and CDR2 sequences are LGHDT and YNNKEL (reference sequence). CDR3 DNA sequence: TGTGCCAGCAGCCAAGGCAGCAGTTTATACGAGCAGTACTTC. Translating gives CASSQGSSLYEQYF.

V and J are TRBV7-8 and TRBJ2-7; 11 bases align to TRBD1. After removal of 5 bases from V and 3 bases from J, the junction contained 9 bases not matched to a gene. Germline CDR1 and CDR2: SGHVS and FQNEAQ. The CDR3 is made up of 16 amino acids. CDR3: CASSPRTGGGNYEQYF. In DNA form, the CDR3 reads TGTGCCAGCAGCCCGCGGACAGGGGGCGGCAACTACGAGCAGTACTTC.

V and J are TRBV4-3 and TRBJ2-7; no clear D gene. The V gene's germline CDR1 is LGHNA and CDR2 YSLEER. V was cut by 0 bases and J by 3 bases, with 15 bases left in between. This CDR3 is built from 16 residues. The CDR3 sequence: CASSQDRSQAIYEQYV. For the CDR3, the DNA is TGCGCCAGCAGCCAAGATAGGAGCCAGGCCATCTACGAGCAGTACGTC.

This clonotype was recorded at least ten times. V gene TRBV7-8 combines with J gene TRBJ2-5; D is undetermined. In germline, CDR1 is SGHVS, CDR2 FQNEAQ. Trimming pared 1 base from V and 5 bases from J, leaving 5 bases between. The CDR3 loop spans 12 amino acids. The DNA for the CDR3 is TGTGCCAGCAGCTTAGAACGGGAGACCCAGTACTTC. As protein: CASSLERETQYF.

This clonotype was counted a few times. The chain couples TRBV7-6 to TRBJ2-1; D may be TRBD1 (6 bases). Germline-derived CDR1 and CDR2 are SGHVS and FNYEAQ. V lost 6 bases, J lost 3 bases, and 15 bases lay in between. CDR3 size: 15 residues. The CDR3 DNA reads as TGTGCCAGCAGTCCCGACAGGATTCTCTACAATGAGCAGTTCTTC. This gives the protein CASSPDRILYNEQFF.

The V gene is TRBV19, the J gene TRBJ2-2; unclear D gene. The CDR3 is 14 residues long. From germline, CDR1 is LNHDA and CDR2 SQIVND (reference sequence). Trimming left V 5 bases short and J 0 bases short, with 7 bases between. The CDR3 DNA reads as TGTGCCAGTAGTCCATCGGCGAACACCGGGGAGCTGTTTTTT. Its protein product is CASSPSANTGELFF.

The chain recombines TRBV11-2 with TRBJ2-3, with TRBD1 matching over 7 bases. The trim removed 5 bases at V and 1 base at J, leaving 9 bases unmatched. This CDR3 is built from 16 residues. Germline lookup yields CDR1 SGHAT and CDR2 FQNNGV. The CDR3 sequence is CASSPRQGGGTDTQYF. As DNA, the CDR3 is TGTGCCAGCAGCCCAAGACAGGGTGGGGGCACAGATACGCAGTATTTT.

V is TRBV6-6 and J is TRBJ2-6; no clear D gene. Trimming cost V 8 bases and J 0 bases, with 8 bases left between them. Germline CDR1 and CDR2: MNHNY and SVGAGI (reference sequence). The CDR3 runs to 14 residues. CDR3 protein: CASDGHSGANVLTF. The CDR3 nucleotides are TGTGCCAGCGATGGCCACTCTGGGGCCAACGTCCTGACTTTC.